One sample yielded the 23 T cell receptor beta chains listed below, sequenced in a study of T cell repertoires in cytomegalovirus infection. TCRdb itself ran the reads through MiXCR, one entry per CDR3 protein. The table shows about 890,000 distinct CDR3 sequences, with approximately 31% occurring only once. These receptors have no known antigen. This specimen consisted of cultured CD8+ T cells from PBMCs, obtained from culture after CMV antigen stimulation. These receptors all come from a human donor in good health (CMV status not recorded). Some clones in this sample may be carry-over from other donors' samples.

The chain employs TRBV27 and TRBJ1-2; weak D call: TRBD1 (5 bases). V gave up 7 bases and J gave up 8 bases, with 14 bases separating them. From germline, CDR1 is MNHEY and CDR2 SMNVEV (reference sequence). This CDR3 region has 12 residues. Here the CDR3 reads CASISQGEGYTF. DNA of the CDR3: TGTGCCAGCATTTCGCAAGGGGAGGGCTACACCTTC.

This clonotype was seen at least ten times. The J gene is TRBJ2-3, the V gene TRBV7-3; TRBD1 agrees at 7 bases. The V segment lost 5 bases and the J segment 4 bases; nucleotides outside the gene matches: 12. Per germline, CDR1 SGHTA and CDR2 FQGTGA. The CDR3 sequence is 16 residues long. The CDR3 nucleotides read TGTGCCAGCAGCCCGTTAGGGGGCTGGGTCCCAGATACGCAGTATTTT. Amino acid sequence: CASSPLGGWVPDTQYF. The full variable domain, its missing parts supplied by reference TRBV7-3 and TRBJ2-3, is GAGVSQTPSNKVTEKGKYVELRCDPISGHTALYWYRQSLGQGPEFLIYFQGTGAADDSGLPNDRFFAVRPEGSVSTLKIQRTERGDSAVYLCASSPLGGWVPDTQYFGPGTRLTVL.

This clonotype was recorded a few times. V and J are TRBV20-1 and TRBJ1-6; D is uncertain. The V end lost 1 base, the J end lost 5 bases, and 9 bases lay between the germline ends. This CDR3 contains 14 residues. CDR1 and CDR2 (germline): DFQATT, SNEGSKA (reference sequence). The CDR3 protein is CSARVAEDNSPLHF. CDR3 sequence (DNA): TGCAGTGCTAGAGTGGCCGAGGATAATTCACCCCTCCACTTT.

This clonotype was counted ten times or more. The chain couples TRBV18 to TRBJ2-7; D gene ambiguous. This CDR3 region has 15 residues. The germline V gene encodes CDR1 KGHSH and CDR2 LQKENI. The V end was cut by 3 bases, the J end by 6 bases, with 18 bases between. CDR3 sequence: CASSPPTALRGEQYF. Written as DNA, the CDR3 is TGTGCCAGCTCACCGCCCACCGCTCTGAGAGGCGAGCAGTACTTC.

This clonotype has only a few counts. The gene calls are TRBV5-4 and TRBJ2-7; D might be TRBD2 (5 bases). Germline V gene sequence: CDR1 SGHNT, CDR2 YYREEE (reference sequence). Trimming pared 5 bases from V and 3 bases from J, leaving 12 bases between. CDR3 length equals 13 residues. In DNA, the CDR3 is TGTGCCAGCAGTGAACTAGGTGGCTACGAGCAGTACTTC. This gives the protein CASSELGGYEQYF.

Many counts were recorded for this clonotype. This CDR3 reads CASSYNMNTEAFF. CDR3 coding DNA: TGTGCCAGCAGTTACAACATGAACACTGAAGCTTTCTTT. The rearrangement uses TRBV6-5 and TRBJ1-1, with D hard to call. V lost 2 bases and J lost 0, with 4 bases in between. The CDR3 has 13 amino acids. Germline V gene lookup returns CDR1 MNHEY and CDR2 SVGAGI.

The V call is TRBV5-6, the J call TRBJ2-2, with D perhaps being TRBD1 or TRBD2 (5 bases each). The CDR3 covers 15 residues. Germline-derived CDR1 and CDR2 are SGHDT and YYEEEE. The V and J ends lost 8 bases and 3 bases respectively, with 17 bases between them. The CDR3 nucleotides are TGTGCCAGGCCTTCGAAACGGGGCGACACCGGGGAGCTGTTTTTT. Its protein product is CARPSKRGDTGELFF.

This clonotype has a count of ten or more. The V gene is TRBV7-9, the J gene TRBJ1-2; TRBD1 matches at 7 bases. V was clipped by 2 bases and J by 2 bases; unmatched bases: 5. Per germline, CDR1 SEHNR and CDR2 FQNEAQ (reference sequence). The CDR3 totals 15 residues. The CDR3 sequence is CASSLPDRANYGYTF. The CDR3 DNA is TGTGCCAGCAGCTTACCCGACAGGGCAAACTATGGCTACACCTTC.

In this sample, this clonotype turned up once. This rearrangement joins TRBV29-1 to TRBJ1-1; the D is unclear. V was cut by 7 bases and J by 6 bases, with 15 bases left in between. CDR1 SQVTM and CDR2 ANQGSEA come from the germline V gene. CDR3 length: 12 residues. The CDR3, as DNA: TGCAGCGCAAGAGGGATCTTGGCTGAAGCTTTCTTT. Protein sequence: CSARGILAEAFF.

The chain combines TRBV5-6 with TRBJ1-5, with a tentative D call TRBD1 (5 bases). The length of the CDR3 is 16 residues. Germline loops: CDR1 SGHDT, CDR2 YYEEEE. Trimming left V 3 bases short and J 0 bases short, with 13 bases between. The CDR3 DNA is TGTGCCAGCAGCTCCGGAGGGGTTTATAGCAATCAGCCCCAGCATTTT. Its protein product is CASSSGGVYSNQPQHF.

DNA of the CDR3: TGTGCCAGCAGCGACGGGACGGTATATAGCAATCAGCCCCAGCATTTT. Encoded protein: CASSDGTVYSNQPQHF. The chain carries TRBV5-5 and TRBJ1-5; D may be TRBD1 (5 bases). Germline-derived CDR1 and CDR2 are SGHKS and YYEKEE (reference sequence). The V and J ends lost 4 bases and 0 bases respectively, with 14 bases between them. The CDR3 totals 16 residues.

The DNA of the CDR3 is TGTGCCAGCAGTTTATCAGCCCAGGGCGCCTACGAGCAGTACTTC. Encoded protein: CASSLSAQGAYEQYF. This rearrangement joins TRBV27 to TRBJ2-7, with a tentative D call TRBD1 (5 bases). The V and J ends lost 0 bases and 2 bases respectively, with 11 bases between them. This CDR3 has 15 amino acids. Germline loops: CDR1 MNHEY, CDR2 SMNVEV (reference sequence).

This clonotype was recorded a few times. The V and J genes are TRBV6-5 and TRBJ2-1; D is perhaps TRBD2 (5 bases). Trimming removed 4 bases from V and 8 bases from J, with 12 bases in between. CDR1 MNHEY and CDR2 SVGAGI come from the germline V gene. The CDR3 loop spans 13 amino acids. In nucleotides, the CDR3 is TGTGCCAGCAGTTTAGATAGGGAGTATGAGCAGTTCTTC. Its protein product is CASSLDREYEQFF.

Concerning this clonotype: A single base separates this from a much larger clone, so it may be a read error. The genes are TRBV12-3 or TRBV12-4 and TRBJ2-7; D is uncertain. The CDR3 spans 12 residues. CDR3 bases: TGTGCCAGCAGTCTACAGTCCTACAAGCAGTACTTC. This codes for CASSLQSYKQYF.

V gene TRBV6-2 or TRBV6-3 combines with J gene TRBJ2-5, with D maybe TRBD1 (6 bases). V lost 4 bases to trimming and J lost 1 base, with 16 bases between them. The CDR3 consists of 16 residues. CDR1 is MNHEY, CDR2 SVGEGT, per germline. In DNA, the CDR3 is TGTGCCAGCAGTTCTCCCCGAGACAGGACCCAAGAGACCCAGTACTTC. Residues: CASSSPRDRTQETQYF.

This clonotype was picked up many times. The gene calls are TRBV7-9 and TRBJ2-7; no firm D call. V was cut by 3 bases and J by 2 bases, with 14 bases left in between. The CDR3 totals 15 residues. From germline, CDR1 is SEHNR and CDR2 FQNEAQ (reference sequence). The CDR3 sequence: CASSLGPGGTYEQYF. The CDR3 DNA follows: TGTGCCAGCAGCTTGGGCCCGGGCGGAACCTACGAGCAGTACTTC.

This clonotype was counted a few times. The rearrangement links TRBV7-9 to TRBJ2-2; D is ambiguous. The CDR3 is 12 residues long. V shed 7 bases and J shed 6 bases, with 9 bases lying between them. CDR1 and CDR2 from the germline V gene are SEHNR and FQNEAQ (reference sequence). The CDR3 nucleotides are TGTGCCAGCATCAGGCGGCCCGGGGAGCTGTTTTTT. This gives the protein CASIRRPGELFF.

The V and J genes are TRBV4-2 and TRBJ2-7; 8 bases are shared with TRBD2. Per germline, CDR1 LGHNA and CDR2 YNFKEQ. There are 15 residues in the CDR3. Trimming removed 2 bases from V and 3 bases from J; junction bases left unmatched: 6. The CDR3 region has the DNA TGTGCCAGCAGCCAAACTAGCGGCCCGGGCTACGAGCAGTACGTC. Encoded protein: CASSQTSGPGYEQYV.

The V call is TRBV2, the J call TRBJ1-2, with TRBD1 matching over 7 bases. The germline CDR1 and CDR2 sequences are SNHLY and FYNNEI. The CDR3 totals 13 residues. Trimming removed 8 bases from V and 3 bases from J; junction bases left unmatched: 6. The CDR3 reads CASPRGKDYGYTF. The CDR3 nucleotides read TGTGCCAGCCCCAGGGGGAAAGACTATGGCTACACCTTC.

Concerning this clonotype itself: This clone may be a read error of a much larger clone one base away. This chain joins TRBV7-3 and TRBJ2-3; TRBD2 might be the D (5 bases). The CDR3 has 13 residues. Trimming stripped 8 bases from V and 5 bases from J, with 14 bases between. The germline CDR1 and CDR2 sequences are SGHTA and FQGTGA. The CDR3: CASGPLEEDTQYF. CDR3 bases: TGTGCCAGCGGCCCACTAGAGGAAGATACGCAGTATTTT.

This clonotype was seen more than once but under ten times. CDR3: CASSEDFPSYNEQFF. The CDR3 DNA follows: TGTGCCAGCAGCGAGGACTTCCCATCCTACAATGAGCAGTTCTTC. V usage is TRBV7-3 and J usage is TRBJ2-1; D perhaps matches TRBD2 (5 bases). The germline V and J ends were trimmed by 5 bases and 1 base, with 12 bases remaining between them. Looked up from germline, CDR1 is SGHTA and CDR2 is FQGTGA. The CDR3 consists of 15 residues. The full variable domain, completed using reference TRBV7-3 and TRBJ2-1, is GAGVSQTPSNKVTEKGKYVELRCDPISGHTALYWYRQSLGQGPEFLIYFQGTGAADDSGLPNDRFFAVRPEGSVSTLKIQRTERGDSAVYLCASSEDFPSYNEQFFGPGTRLTVL.

The CDR3 spells CSAREGAAGTGELFF. In DNA form, the CDR3 reads TGCAGTGCTAGAGAGGGGGCCGCGGGCACCGGGGAGCTGTTTTTT. The V and J genes are TRBV20-1 and TRBJ2-2; D perhaps matches TRBD1 (6 bases). Per the germline V gene, CDR1 is DFQATT and CDR2 is SNEGSKA (reference sequence). Trimming removed 0 bases from V and 4 bases from J, with 12 bases in between. The CDR3 loop spans 15 amino acids.

This clonotype was observed a handful of times. The CDR3: CASSYAGGLDTQYF. Written as DNA, the CDR3 is TGTGCCAGCAGTTACGCGGGGGGGCTGGATACGCAGTATTTT. V usage is TRBV6-5 and J usage is TRBJ2-3; 9 positions agree with TRBD2. The ends lost 2 bases at V and 6 bases at J; junction bases unmatched: 3. The germline CDR1 and CDR2 sequences are MNHEY and SVGAGI. The CDR3 has 14 amino acids.